The clone carrying this TCR beta chain was recorded a few times. The sample belongs to a study of blood T cell repertoires in COVID-19. A COVID-19 case had been met by exposed participants during the 2 weeks before study entry. In the original workflow: Estimated nucleated cell counts came from reference gene primer amplification. The assay was immunoSEQ multiplex PCR, and TCRdb's table has in-frame clones only and misses some. The V and J calls and clone size are taken from that table; D and trimming were inferred from the DNA. The table lists some 360,000 clones, roughly 90% of them singletons. Germline assignment: CDR1 LGHNA and CDR2 YNFKEQ. With 8 bases removed from V and 0 bases from J, the gap between germline ends came to 14 bases. CDR3 size: 14 residues.

The rearrangement joins TRBV4-2 to TRBJ2-7; weak D call: TRBD2 (6 bases). The sample consisted of PBMCs or T cells enriched from blood (not recorded which). This clonotype was obtained from a woman aged 25 to 39 who had been exposed to COVID-19. CDR3 nucleotides: TGTGCCAGCGCCCTTTTGCGGGACTCCTACGAGCAGTACTTC. Translated, it gives CASALLRDSYEQYF.